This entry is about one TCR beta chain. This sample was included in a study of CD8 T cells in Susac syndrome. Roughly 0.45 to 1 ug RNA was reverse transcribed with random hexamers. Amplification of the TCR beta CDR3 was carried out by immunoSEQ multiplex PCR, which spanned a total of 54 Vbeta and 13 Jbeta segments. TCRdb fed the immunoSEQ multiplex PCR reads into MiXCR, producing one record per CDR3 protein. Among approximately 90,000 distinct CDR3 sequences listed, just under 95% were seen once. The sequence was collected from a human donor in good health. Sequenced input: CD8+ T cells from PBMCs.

The CDR3 nucleotides are TGTGCCAGCAGGGGACTAGACAACAATGAGCAGTTCTTC. Translated: CASRGLDNNEQFF. The chain joins TRBV9 to TRBJ2-1; the match to TRBD2 covers 8 bases. V lost 5 bases, J lost 5 bases, and 3 bases stayed unmatched. The CDR3 is 13 amino acids. Germline V gene lookup returns CDR1 SGDLS and CDR2 YYNGEE.